The following is a T cell receptor (beta chain) sequence with its context. It lacks a known antigen. Per-nucleotide qualities are absent, and no much larger clonotype sits a single base away. These data are taken from a study of T cell changes during pregnancy in multiple sclerosis (dated 2019 in TCRdb). For context, the study as a whole: Changes in the T cell repertoire over the course of pregnancy were examined in this study in women with multiple sclerosis.

The CDR3 goes from the cysteine to the phenylalanine over 13 residues. Only the CDR3 DNA is retained, 39 bases long and in frame from the first base. V is reduced by 5 bases and J by 2 bases, leaving a spacing of 7 bases between them. The germline V gene sets CDR1 to MNHNS and CDR2 to SASEGT. The protocol used for the library was the immunoSEQ multiplex PCR assay. Drawn from immuneACCESS, this table holds only the in-frame rearrangements with V and J called that TCRdb kept. Clones are partly lost; checked studies trace under half to an unresolved V gene and leave the rest unexplained. This sample gives 95,000 to 110,000 clones in total; 85% to 95% of them show up just once. The ten largest make up less than 0.85% of the sample.

The chain joins TRBV6-1 to TRBJ1-3; there is no confident call for the D gene. The specimen comprised peripheral blood, sampled in the third trimester of pregnancy. This sequence was found in a female donor in good health, enrolled as a control in a pregnancy study. The nucleotide sequence is given as TGTGCCAGCAGTATGAGGGCTGGAAACACCATATATTTT. Translated, it gives CASSMRAGNTIYF.